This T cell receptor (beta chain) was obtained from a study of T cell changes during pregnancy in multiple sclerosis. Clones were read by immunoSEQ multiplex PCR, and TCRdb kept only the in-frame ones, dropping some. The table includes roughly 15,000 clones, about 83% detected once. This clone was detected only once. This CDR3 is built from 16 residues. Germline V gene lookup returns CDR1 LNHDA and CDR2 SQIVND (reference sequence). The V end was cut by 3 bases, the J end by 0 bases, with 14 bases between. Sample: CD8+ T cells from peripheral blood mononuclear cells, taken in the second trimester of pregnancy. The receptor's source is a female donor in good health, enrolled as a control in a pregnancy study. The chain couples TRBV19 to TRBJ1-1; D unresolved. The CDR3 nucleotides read TGTGCCAGTAGTATGGCCCAGGAGGTAATGAACACTGAAGCTTTCTTT. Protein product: CASSMAQEVMNTEAFF. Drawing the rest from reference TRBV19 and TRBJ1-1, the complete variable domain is DGGITQSPKYLFRKEGQNVTLSCEQNLNHDAMYWYRQDPGQGLRLIYYSQIVNDFQKGDIAEGYSVSREKKESFPLTVTSAQKNPTAFYLCASSMAQEVMNTEAFFGQGTRLTVV.